This TCR beta chain was captured in a study of blood T cells in healthy people across ages. This clonotype was detected a few times. No antigen is known for it. General study points: Roughly linearly, TCR beta diversity per million T cells fell as age increased.

Each donor supplied approximately 10 milliliters of peripheral blood. Then a second PCR, running about 6 to 11 cycles, was carried out with a sample-barcoded 5' primer and a J-beta primer mix. Each cDNA was tagged by a template-switch adaptor containing 12 random nucleotides. Via MiXCR, TCRdb re-called the 5' RACE reads, giving one row per CDR3 protein. Of 1.4 million to 1.5 million distinct CDR3 sequences listed, around 42% are singletons. The sequence derives from a woman in her late teens or twenties in good health. Sample: blood.

The chain's CDR3 is CASRLRDASYNEQFF. In DNA form, the CDR3 reads TGTGCCAGCAGGCTCCGGGACGCATCCTACAATGAGCAGTTCTTC. The genes are TRBV5-6 and TRBJ2-1, with D perhaps given as TRBD1 or TRBD2 (5 bases each). This CDR3 region has 15 residues. CDR1 is SGHDT, CDR2 YYEEEE, per germline. The V end lost 5 bases, the J end lost 1 base, and 13 bases lay between the germline ends.